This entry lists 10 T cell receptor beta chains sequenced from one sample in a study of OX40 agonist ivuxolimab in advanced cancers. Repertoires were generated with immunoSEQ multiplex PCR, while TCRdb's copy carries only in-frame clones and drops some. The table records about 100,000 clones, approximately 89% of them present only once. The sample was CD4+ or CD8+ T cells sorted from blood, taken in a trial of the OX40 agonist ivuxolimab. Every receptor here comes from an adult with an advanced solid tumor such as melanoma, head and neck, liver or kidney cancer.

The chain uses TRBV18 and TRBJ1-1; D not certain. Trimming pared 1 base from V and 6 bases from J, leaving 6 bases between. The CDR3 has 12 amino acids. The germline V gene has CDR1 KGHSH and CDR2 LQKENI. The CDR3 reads CASSPRPAEAFF. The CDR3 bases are TGTGCCAGCTCACCACGGCCAGCTGAAGCTTTCTTT.

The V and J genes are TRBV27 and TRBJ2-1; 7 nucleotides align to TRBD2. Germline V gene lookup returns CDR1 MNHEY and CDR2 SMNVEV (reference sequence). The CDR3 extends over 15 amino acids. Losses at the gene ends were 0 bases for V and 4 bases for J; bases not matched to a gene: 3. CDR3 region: CASSLSLAEYNEQFF. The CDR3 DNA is TGTGCCAGCAGTTTATCCCTAGCGGAATACAATGAGCAGTTCTTC.

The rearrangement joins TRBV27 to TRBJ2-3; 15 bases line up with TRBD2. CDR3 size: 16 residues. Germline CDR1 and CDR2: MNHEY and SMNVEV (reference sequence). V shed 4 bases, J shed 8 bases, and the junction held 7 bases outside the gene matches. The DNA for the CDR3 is TGTGCCAGCAGTTGGGGACTAGCGGGAGGAGGAGGTACGCAGTATTTT. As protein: CASSWGLAGGGGTQYF.

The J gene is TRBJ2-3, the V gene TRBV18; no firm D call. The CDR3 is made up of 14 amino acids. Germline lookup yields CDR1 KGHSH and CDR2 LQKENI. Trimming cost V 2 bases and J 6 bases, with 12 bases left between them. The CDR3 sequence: CASSPSPTRDTQYF. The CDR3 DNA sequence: TGTGCCAGCTCACCAAGCCCCACCAGGGATACGCAGTATTTT.

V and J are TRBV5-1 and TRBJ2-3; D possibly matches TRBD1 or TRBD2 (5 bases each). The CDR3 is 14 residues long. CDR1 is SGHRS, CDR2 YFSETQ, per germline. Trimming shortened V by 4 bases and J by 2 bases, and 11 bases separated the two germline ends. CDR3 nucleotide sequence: TGCGCCAGCAGCAAGCAGGGAGTCACAGATACGCAGTATTTT. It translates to CASSKQGVTDTQYF. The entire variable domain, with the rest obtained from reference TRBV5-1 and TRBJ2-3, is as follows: KAGVTQTPRYLIKTRGQQVTLSCSPISGHRSVSWYQQTPGQGLQFLFEYFSETQRNKGNFPGRFSGRQFSNSRSEMNVSTLELGDSALYLCASSKQGVTDTQYFGPGTRLTVL.

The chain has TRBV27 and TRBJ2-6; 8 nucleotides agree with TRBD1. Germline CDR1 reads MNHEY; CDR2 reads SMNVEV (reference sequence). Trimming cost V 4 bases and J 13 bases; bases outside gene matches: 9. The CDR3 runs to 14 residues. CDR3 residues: CASSSLDRVKVLTF. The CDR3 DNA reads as TGTGCCAGCAGTTCCCTGGACAGGGTGAAGGTCCTGACTTTC.

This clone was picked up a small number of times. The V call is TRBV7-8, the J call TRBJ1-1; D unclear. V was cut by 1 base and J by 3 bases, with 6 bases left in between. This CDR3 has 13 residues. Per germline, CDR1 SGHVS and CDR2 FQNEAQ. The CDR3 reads CASSLGYHTEAFF. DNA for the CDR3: TGTGCCAGCAGCTTAGGATACCACACTGAAGCTTTCTTT.

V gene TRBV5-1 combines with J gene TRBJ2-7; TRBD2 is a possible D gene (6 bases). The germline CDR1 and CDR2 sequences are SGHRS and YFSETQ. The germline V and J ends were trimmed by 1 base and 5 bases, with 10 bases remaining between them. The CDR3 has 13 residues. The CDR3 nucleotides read TGCGCCAGCAGCTTGCCGGAGGGAAACGAGCAGTACTTC. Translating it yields CASSLPEGNEQYF.

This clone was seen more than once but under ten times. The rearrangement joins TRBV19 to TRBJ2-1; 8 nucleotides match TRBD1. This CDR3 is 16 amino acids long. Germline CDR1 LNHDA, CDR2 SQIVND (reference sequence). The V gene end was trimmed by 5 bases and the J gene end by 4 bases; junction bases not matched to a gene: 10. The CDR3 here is CASSSRSGGGYNEQFF. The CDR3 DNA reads TGTGCCAGTAGTTCCCGCTCAGGGGGCGGTTACAATGAGCAGTTCTTC.

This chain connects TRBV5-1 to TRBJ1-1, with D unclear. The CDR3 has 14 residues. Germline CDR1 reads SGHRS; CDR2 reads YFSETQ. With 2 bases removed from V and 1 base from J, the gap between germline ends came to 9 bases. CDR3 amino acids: CASSFALRNTEAFF. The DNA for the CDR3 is TGCGCCAGCAGCTTCGCCCTTAGGAACACTGAAGCTTTCTTT.